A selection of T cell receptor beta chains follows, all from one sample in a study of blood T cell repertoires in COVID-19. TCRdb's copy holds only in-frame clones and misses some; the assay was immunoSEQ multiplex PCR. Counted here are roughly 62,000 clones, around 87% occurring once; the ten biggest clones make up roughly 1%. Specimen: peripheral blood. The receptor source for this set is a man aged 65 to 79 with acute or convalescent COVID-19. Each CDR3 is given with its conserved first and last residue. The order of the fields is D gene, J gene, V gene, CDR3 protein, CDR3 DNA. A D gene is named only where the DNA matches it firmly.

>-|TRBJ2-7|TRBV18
CASSPMSSYEQYF
TGTGCCAGCTCACCAATGAGCTCCTACGAGCAGTACTTC
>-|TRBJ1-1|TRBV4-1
CASRHTGRNTEAFF
TGCGCCAGCAGACACACAGGGCGAAACACTGAAGCTTTCTTT
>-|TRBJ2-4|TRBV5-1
CASRLDTSRNIQYF
TGCGCCAGCAGGTTGGACACATCAAGAAACATTCAGTACTTC
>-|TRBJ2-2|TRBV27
CASSFRLANTGELFF
TGTGCCAGCAGTTTTAGGCTAGCGAACACCGGGGAGCTGTTTTTT
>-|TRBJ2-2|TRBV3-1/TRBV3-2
CASRRLGSGELFF
TGTGCCAGCCGCAGACTAGGATCCGGGGAGCTGTTTTTT
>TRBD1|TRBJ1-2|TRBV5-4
CASSPEGAFSGGGYTF
TGTGCCAGCAGCCCGGAGGGGGCATTCAGCGGAGGGGGCTACACCTTC
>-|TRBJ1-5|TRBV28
CASSAQGHSNQPQHF
TGTGCCAGCAGCGCCCAGGGGCATAGCAATCAGCCCCAGCATTTT
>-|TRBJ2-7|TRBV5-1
CASSPDSYEQYF
TGCGCCAGCAGCCCGGACAGCTACGAGCAGTACTTC
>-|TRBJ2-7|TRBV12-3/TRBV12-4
CASSFTYYEQYF
TGTGCCAGCAGTTTTACTTACTACGAGCAGTACTTC
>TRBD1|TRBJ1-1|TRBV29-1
CSGDRGNTEAFF
TGCAGCGGGGACAGGGGGAACACTGAAGCTTTCTTT